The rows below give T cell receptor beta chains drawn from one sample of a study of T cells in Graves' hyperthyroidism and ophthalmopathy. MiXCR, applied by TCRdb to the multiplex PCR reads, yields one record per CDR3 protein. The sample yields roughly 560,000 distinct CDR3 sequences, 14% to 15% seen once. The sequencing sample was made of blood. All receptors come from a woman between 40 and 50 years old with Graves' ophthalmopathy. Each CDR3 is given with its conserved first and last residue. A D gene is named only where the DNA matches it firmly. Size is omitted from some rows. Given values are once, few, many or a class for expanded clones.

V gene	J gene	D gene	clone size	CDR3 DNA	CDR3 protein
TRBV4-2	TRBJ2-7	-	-	TGTGCCAGCAGCCAAGGAAGCCAGAACTACGAGCAGTACTTC	CASSQGSQNYEQYF
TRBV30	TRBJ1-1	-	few	TGTGCCTGGAGTGTCGACACCAGCACTGAAGCTTTCTTT	CAWSVDTSTEAFF
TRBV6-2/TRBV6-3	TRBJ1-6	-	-	TGTGCCAGCAGTTACGTAGATTCACCCCTCCACTTT	CASSYVDSPLHF
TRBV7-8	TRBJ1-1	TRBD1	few	TGTGCCAGCAGCTGGGCGGACAGGGGTTGGGCTGAAGCTTTCTTT	CASSWADRGWAEAFF
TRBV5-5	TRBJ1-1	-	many	TGTGCCAGCAGCCTCACCGGGACACCGAACACTGAAGCTTTCTTT	CASSLTGTPNTEAFF
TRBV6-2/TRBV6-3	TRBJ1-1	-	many	TGTGCCGGGCACGGCGGGGGTGGTGAAGCTTTCTTT	CAGHGGGGEAFF
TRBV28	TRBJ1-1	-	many	TGTGCCAGCAGTACCTTAACAGAGGGCACTGAAGCTTTCTTT	CASSTLTEGTEAFF
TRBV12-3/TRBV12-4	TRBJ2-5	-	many	TGTGCCAGCACCCTAGCGACCCAAGAGACCCAGTACTTC	CASTLATQETQYF
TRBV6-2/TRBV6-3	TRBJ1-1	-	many	TGTGCCAGCAGTTACCCGGGAGCTTTCTTT	CASSYPGAFF
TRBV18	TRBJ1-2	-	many	TGTGCCAGCTCACCTGGTTTTGGGACGGCCGTCGAAGATGGCTACACCTTC	CASSPGFGTAVEDGYTF
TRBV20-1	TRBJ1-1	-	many	TGCAGTGCCCAGACAGGTCCCGAAGCTTTCTTT	CSAQTGPEAFF
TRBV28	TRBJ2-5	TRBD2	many	TGTGCCAGCAGTTCCCTAGCGGGAGGGCCAGGAGGGCAAGAGACCCAGTACTTC	CASSSLAGGPGGQETQYF
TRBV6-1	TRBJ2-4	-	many	TGTGCCAGCGCGGACCTAGCCAAAAACATTCAGTACTTC	CASADLAKNIQYF
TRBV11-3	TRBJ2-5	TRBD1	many	TGTGCCAGCAGCTCCGGGACAGGGGACGAGACCCAGTACTTC	CASSSGTGDETQYF
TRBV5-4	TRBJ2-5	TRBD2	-	TGTGCCAGCAGCTATAGCGGGACTGAGACCCAGTACTTC	CASSYSGTETQYF
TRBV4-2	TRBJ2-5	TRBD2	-	TGTGCCAGCAGCCATCCCACCGGGCCGGGGGGGGAGACCCAGTACTTC	CASSHPTGPGGETQYF
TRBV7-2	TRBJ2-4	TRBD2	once	TGTGCCAGCAGCTTAGAACTAGCGGGAGTAAAAAACATTCAGTACTTC	CASSLELAGVKNIQYF
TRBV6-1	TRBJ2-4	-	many	TGTGCCAGCAGTCCAGCCGGACAGTTAGCCAAAAACATTCAGTACTTC	CASSPAGQLAKNIQYF
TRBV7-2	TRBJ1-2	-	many	TGTGCCAGCAGCCGGGTCGGGAGGAATGGCTACACCTTC	CASSRVGRNGYTF
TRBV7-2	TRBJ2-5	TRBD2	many	TGTGCCAGCAGCTTAGTAGCGGGAGGGCCGTTTGAGACCCAGTACTTC	CASSLVAGGPFETQYF
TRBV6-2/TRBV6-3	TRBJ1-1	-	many	TGTGCCAGCAGTTACTCCAACCCGCGGGCCGGAAAAATGAACACTGAAGCTTTCTTT	CASSYSNPRAGKMNTEAFF
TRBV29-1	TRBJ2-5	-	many	TGCAGCGTTGTGAGGGGAGAGACCCAGTACTTC	CSVVRGETQYF
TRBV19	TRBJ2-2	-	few	TGTGCCAGTAGTAAACTAGCGAACACCGGGGAGCTGTTTTTT	CASSKLANTGELFF
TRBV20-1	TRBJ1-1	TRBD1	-	TGCAGTGCTTGGACAGGGGAATTGACTGAAGCTTTCTTT	CSAWTGELTEAFF
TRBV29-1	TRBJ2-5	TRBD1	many	TGCAGCGTTGAAGCGACAGGGGGTCTGGCTTTTTTGACCCAGTACTTC	CSVEATGGLAFLTQYF
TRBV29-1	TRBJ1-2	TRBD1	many	TGCAGCGTTCGCCCTGTTACAGGGGTTGTCGGCTACACCTTC	CSVRPVTGVVGYTF
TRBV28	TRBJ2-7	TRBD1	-	TGTGCCAGCAGTATTGACAGGGATCAATACGAGCAGTACTTC	CASSIDRDQYEQYF
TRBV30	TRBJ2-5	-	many	TGTGCCTGGAGTGTACATGAGACCCAGTACTTC	CAWSVHETQYF
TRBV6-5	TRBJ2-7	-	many	TGTGCCAGCAGTTACTCCCGACTAGTCTACGAGCAGTACTTC	CASSYSRLVYEQYF
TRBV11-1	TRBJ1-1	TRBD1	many	TGTGCCAGCAGCTCTACTACCGGGACAGCGAACACTGAAGCTTTCTTT	CASSSTTGTANTEAFF
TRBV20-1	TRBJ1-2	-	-	TGCAGTGCTAGAGATATAGGGGTGGGCTTCTACGGCTACACCTTC	CSARDIGVGFYGYTF
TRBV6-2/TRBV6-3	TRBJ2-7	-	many	TGTGCCAGCCAGATTCCGGAGGGGCCTCGGGAGCAGTACTTC	CASQIPEGPREQYF
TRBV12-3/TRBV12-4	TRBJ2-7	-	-	TGTGCCAGCAGTTTAGGGACTGCCGAGCAGTACTTC	CASSLGTAEQYF
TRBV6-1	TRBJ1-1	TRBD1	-	TGTGCCAGCAGGTCCGGGACAGTAGTTGAAGCTTTCTTT	CASRSGTVVEAFF
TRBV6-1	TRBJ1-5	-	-	TGTGCCAGCAGGGAAGGGGGTTACAATCAGCCCCAGCATTTT	CASREGGYNQPQHF
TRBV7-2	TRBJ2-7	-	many	TGTGTCAGCAGCTTTTCAGGGAATGGTGGCGAGCAGTACTTC	CVSSFSGNGGEQYF
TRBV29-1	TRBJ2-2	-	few	TGCAGCGTTGCGGGCGGGATGAACACCGGGGAGCTGTTTTTT	CSVAGGMNTGELFF
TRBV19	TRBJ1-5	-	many	TGTGCCAGTAGGTTTGAGGGGGGTCTAAGCCAGCCCCAGCATTTT	CASRFEGGLSQPQHF
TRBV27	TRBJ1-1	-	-	TGTGCTAGCAGTTTACCCGCGGGCACTGAAGCTTTCTTT	CASSLPAGTEAFF
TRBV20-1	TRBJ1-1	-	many	TGCAGTGCTACACAGAATCTTAACACTGAAGCTTTCTTT	CSATQNLNTEAFF
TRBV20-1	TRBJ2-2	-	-	TGCAGTGCTAGGGGTTTTCTCCAGGGGGAGCTGTTTTTT	CSARGFLQGELFF
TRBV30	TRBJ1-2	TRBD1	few	TGTGCCTGGTCCAACTTGGACAGGGTAGATGGCTACACCTTC	CAWSNLDRVDGYTF
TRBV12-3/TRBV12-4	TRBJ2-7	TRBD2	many	TGTGCCAGCAGCCCTTATCTACTAGCGGGAGATCTCTACGAGCAGTACTTC	CASSPYLLAGDLYEQYF
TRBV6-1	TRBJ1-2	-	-	TGTGCCAGCAGTGATCATAGGTGGGGCTACACCTTC	CASSDHRWGYTF
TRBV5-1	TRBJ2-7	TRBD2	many	TGCGCCAGCAGCAGGACTAGCGGGAGTCACGAGCAGTACTTC	CASSRTSGSHEQYF
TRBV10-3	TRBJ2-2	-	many	TGTGCCATCAGTGAGTTCTATCAGGCGAACACCGGGGAGCTGTTTTTT	CAISEFYQANTGELFF
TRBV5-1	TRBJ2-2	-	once	TGCGCCAGCAGCTTGGCCGGGACGCACACCGGGGAGCTGTTTTTT	CASSLAGTHTGELFF
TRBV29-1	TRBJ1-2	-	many	TGCAGCGTTGTGGTCCTACAGGGAGGTGGCTACACCTTC	CSVVVLQGGGYTF
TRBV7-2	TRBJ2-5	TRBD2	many	TGTGCCAGCAGAAGCGGGAGGACAGGAGAGACCCAGTACTTC	CASRSGRTGETQYF
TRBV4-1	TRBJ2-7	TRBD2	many	TGCGCCAGCAGCCAAGATACGGCGGGAGGAGCCTACGAGCAGTACTTC	CASSQDTAGGAYEQYF
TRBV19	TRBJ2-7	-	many	TGTGCCAGTAGTCGGGCAGTCTCTTCCTACGAGCAGTACTTC	CASSRAVSSYEQYF
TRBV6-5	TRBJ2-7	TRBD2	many	TGTGCCAGCAGTTACTCGGGTAGCGGGAGGGTGGAGCAGTACTTC	CASSYSGSGRVEQYF
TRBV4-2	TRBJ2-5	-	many	TGTGCCAGCAGCATACTAAGGTACCAAGAGACCCAGTACTTC	CASSILRYQETQYF
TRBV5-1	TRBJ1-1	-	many	TGCGCCAGCAGCCCCGGAGGCCCTGAAGCTTTCTTT	CASSPGGPEAFF
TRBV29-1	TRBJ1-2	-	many	TGCAGCGTTGTGGACAGTCGGGAGGTCGGCTACACCTTC	CSVVDSREVGYTF